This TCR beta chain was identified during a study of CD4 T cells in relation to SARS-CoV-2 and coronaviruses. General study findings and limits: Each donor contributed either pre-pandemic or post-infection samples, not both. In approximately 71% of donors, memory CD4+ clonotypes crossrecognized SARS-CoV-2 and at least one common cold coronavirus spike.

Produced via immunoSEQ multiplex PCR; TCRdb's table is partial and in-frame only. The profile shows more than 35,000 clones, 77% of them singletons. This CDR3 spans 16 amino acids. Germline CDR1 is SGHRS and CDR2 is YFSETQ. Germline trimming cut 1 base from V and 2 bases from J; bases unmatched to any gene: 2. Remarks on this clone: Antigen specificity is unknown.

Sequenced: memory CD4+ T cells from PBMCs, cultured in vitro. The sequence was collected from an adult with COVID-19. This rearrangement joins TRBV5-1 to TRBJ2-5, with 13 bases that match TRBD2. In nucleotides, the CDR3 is TGCGCCAGCAGCTTGCCACTAGCGGGAGGGCAAGAGACCCAGTACTTC. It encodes CASSLPLAGGQETQYF.